These 3 T cell receptor beta chains were all obtained from the same sample, sequenced in a study of blood T cell repertoires in COVID-19. Assay: immunoSEQ multiplex PCR; the TCRdb copy retains only in-frame clones and omits some. The sample carries about 90,000 clones, approximately 88% recorded once. Sequencing was carried out using peripheral blood. The receptors were gathered from a woman older than 75 with active or convalescent COVID-19.

The J gene is TRBJ2-2, the V gene TRBV5-1; 8 nucleotides line up with TRBD2. The junction had 2 bases not matched to a gene; V was cut back by 1 base and J by 0 bases. The CDR3 sequence is 16 residues long. Per germline, CDR1 SGHRS and CDR2 YFSETQ. CDR3 bases: TGCGCCAGCAGCTTGTCACTAGCGGCGAACACCGGGGAGCTGTTTTTT. This codes for CASSLSLAANTGELFF.

This chain uses TRBV7-2 with TRBJ2-3; TRBD2 agrees at 12 bases. CDR3 length: 19 residues. With V trimmed by 1 base and J by 0 bases, 8 bases remained unmatched. The V gene's germline CDR1 is SGHTA and CDR2 FQGNSA. The CDR3 region has the DNA TGTGCCAGCAGCTTAGTGGCAACTAGCGGGGGGACGAGCACAGATACGCAGTATTTT. It specifies CASSLVATSGGTSTDTQYF.

CDR3 bases: TGTGCCAGCTCACCTACAGCGGTACCGAAGACAGATACGCAGTATTTT. This encodes CASSPTAVPKTDTQYF. The rearrangement links TRBV18 to TRBJ2-3; TRBD2 is a possible D gene (5 bases). The V gene lost 3 bases and the J gene lost 3 bases, with 16 bases spanning the gap. CDR3 length: 16 amino acids. CDR1 is KGHSH, CDR2 LQKENI, per germline.